This entry lists 10 T cell receptor beta chains sequenced from one sample in a study of beta chain features in type 1 diabetes (dated by TCRdb to about 2018). On the study overall, not on this receptor specifically: In all four CD4+ subsets, TCRB CDR3 length was moderately but significantly shorter in type 1 diabetes patients.

For these TCRs, the target antigens are not known. The library was prepared using the immunoSEQ multiplex PCR assay. The High Capacity cDNA Reverse Transcription Kit was used to reverse transcribe all of the isolated RNA, meaning that expressed TCRB transcripts were what got sequenced. TCRdb took this table from immuneACCESS and kept in-frame rearrangements with V and J called. Such tables lack part of the clones; where checked against another copy, unresolved V genes explain under half of the gap, and the rest is unexplained. The table for this sample lists 600,000 or so clones; 12% of them were counted only once. Of the sample, roughly 0.11% is held by the ten largest clones. The sample was naive CD4+ T cells from blood. Read against the paper, the sample's cell subset or site label means: true naive CD4+ T cells. Receptors originate from a man younger than 40 with type 1 diabetes.

Regarding this clone: This CDR3 is also generated by other DNA sequences in the sample. V usage is TRBV29-1 and J usage is TRBJ2-3; D gene unclear. CDR3 length: 12 amino acids. The germline V gene encodes CDR1 SQVTM and CDR2 ANQGSEA. V lost 1 base, J lost 4 bases, and 6 bases lay in between. CDR3 DNA sequence: TGCAGCGTTGAAGGTGGAGCAGATACGCAGTATTTT. Translation: CSVEGGADTQYF.

This sequence joins TRBV7-2 and TRBJ1-5; no definite D call. This CDR3 contains 15 residues. Germline V gives CDR1 SGHTA, CDR2 FQGNSA. The germline V and J ends were trimmed by 3 bases and 0 bases, with 9 bases remaining between them. The CDR3 coding sequence is TGTGCCAGCAGCTTTACCAGCAATAGCAATCAGCCCCAGCATTTT. Protein product: CASSFTSNSNQPQHF. Based on the CDR3 plus reference TRBV7-2 and TRBJ1-5, the full variable domain is GAGVSQSPSNKVTEKGKDVELRCDPISGHTALYWYRQSLGQGLEFLIYFQGNSAPDKSGLPSDRFSAERTGGSVSTLTIQRTQQEDSAVYLCASSFTSNSNQPQHFGDGTRLSIL.

This clone was found a few times. J is TRBJ2-7 and V is TRBV5-1; 7 bases are shared with TRBD2. The CDR3 runs 14 residues. Germline V gene data show CDR1 as SGHRS and CDR2 as YFSETQ. V shed 4 bases, J shed 2 bases, and the junction held 6 bases outside the gene matches. CDR3 in amino acids: CASSNRDYAYEQYF. CDR3 in DNA: TGCGCCAGCAGCAACCGGGACTACGCCTACGAGCAGTACTTC. The full variable domain, with the rest looked up from reference TRBV5-1 and TRBJ2-7, is KAGVTQTPRYLIKTRGQQVTLSCSPISGHRSVSWYQQTPGQGLQFLFEYFSETQRNKGNFPGRFSGRQFSNSRSEMNVSTLELGDSALYLCASSNRDYAYEQYFGPGTRLTVT.

This clone appeared a few times. The chain carries TRBV6-1 and TRBJ2-3, with D possibly TRBD2 on 5 matching bases. Germline V gives CDR1 MNHNS, CDR2 SASEGT. V was cut by 6 bases and J by 4 bases, with 11 bases left in between. This CDR3 has 13 amino acids. CDR3 amino acids: CASSTSLPDTQYF. The CDR3 DNA sequence: TGTGCCAGCAGCACTAGTCTCCCAGATACGCAGTATTTT.

This clone showed up just a few times. This chain links TRBV11-2 with TRBJ1-2; the D is unclear. The CDR3 loop spans 13 amino acids. V dropped 4 bases and J dropped 3 bases, with 9 bases sitting between them. The germline CDR1 and CDR2 sequences are SGHAT and FQNNGV. The CDR3 bases are TGTGCCAGCAGCTCTGACGGCTACTATGGCTACACCTTC. This gives the protein CASSSDGYYGYTF.

The table lists this clone with a few counts. This chain uses TRBV5-6 with TRBJ1-1; no clear D. The V gene's germline CDR1 is SGHDT and CDR2 YYEEEE. Between the trimmed V and J ends, which lost 5 bases and 3 bases, there was a span of 14 bases. The CDR3 contains 14 residues. The CDR3 DNA is TGTGCCAGCAGTTTCGGGCCCGCGGACACTGAAGCTTTCTTT. Translated: CASSFGPADTEAFF.

Only a few counts were recorded for this clone. The chain carries TRBV11-2 and TRBJ2-3, with 12 bases that match TRBD1. CDR3 size: 14 residues. After removal of 5 bases from V and 4 bases from J, the junction contained 1 base not matched to a gene. Germline CDR1 is SGHAT and CDR2 is FQNNGV. CDR3 sequence (DNA): TGTGCCAGCAGCGGGACAGGGGGCGCAGATACGCAGTATTTT. It codes for CASSGTGGADTQYF.

The genes are TRBV4-3 and TRBJ2-2, with D possibly TRBD1 on 5 matching bases. V was clipped by 4 bases and J by 5 bases, with 23 bases between them. This CDR3 comprises 18 residues. Germline loops: CDR1 LGHNA, CDR2 YSLEER. The chain's CDR3 is CASSRTIPGISRTGELFF. DNA for the CDR3: TGCGCCAGCAGCCGCACAATTCCAGGGATTAGCAGGACCGGGGAGCTGTTTTTT.

The gene calls are TRBV7-9 and TRBJ2-5, with no clear D. Trimming took off 1 base at V and 4 bases at J, with 13 bases between the two ends. Germline CDR1 and CDR2: SEHNR and FQNEAQ (reference sequence). The CDR3 has 15 residues. The CDR3 region has the DNA TGTGCCAGCAGCTTAGAGGGCCAGTTCGCAGAGACCCAGTACTTC. Translated: CASSLEGQFAETQYF.

This clone occurred a few times. The chain uses TRBV6-5 and TRBJ2-7, with D tentatively TRBD1 (6 bases). Germline loops: CDR1 MNHEY, CDR2 SVGAGI. Trimming pared 6 bases from V and 4 bases from J, leaving 19 bases between. CDR3 length: 15 amino acids. As DNA, the CDR3 is TGTGCCAGCAGCCGACAGGATTCCTGGGCTTACGAGCAGTACTTC. As protein: CASSRQDSWAYEQYF.